This T cell receptor (beta chain) derives from a study of control samples from healthy donors and cancer patients. The CDR3 consists of 13 residues. Trimming removed 6 bases at V and 4 bases at J, with 12 bases between. Germline V lookup: CDR1 MNHNY, CDR2 SVGAGI (reference sequence). TCRdb's copy holds only in-frame clones and misses some; the assay was immunoSEQ multiplex PCR. Here the sample spans around 64,000 clones, roughly nine tenths being singletons. Sequenced input: PBMCs. This sequence joins TRBV6-6 and TRBJ1-1; D call uncertain. This sequence originates from a man between 60 and 75 years old with colorectal cancer. The DNA for the CDR3 is TGTGCCAGCAGCCCAGGATTGGGCACTGAAGCTTTCTTT. Its protein product is CASSPGLGTEAFF.